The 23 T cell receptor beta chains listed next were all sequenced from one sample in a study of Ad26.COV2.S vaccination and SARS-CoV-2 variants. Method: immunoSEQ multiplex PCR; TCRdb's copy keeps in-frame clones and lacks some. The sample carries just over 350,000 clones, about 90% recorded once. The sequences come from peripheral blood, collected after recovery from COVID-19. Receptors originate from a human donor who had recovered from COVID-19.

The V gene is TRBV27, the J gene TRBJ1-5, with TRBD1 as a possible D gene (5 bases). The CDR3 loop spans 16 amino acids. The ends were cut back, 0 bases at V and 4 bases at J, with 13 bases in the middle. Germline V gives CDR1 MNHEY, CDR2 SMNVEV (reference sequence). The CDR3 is CASSLSRQSSNQPQHF. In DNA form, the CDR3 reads TGTGCCAGCAGTTTATCGCGACAGAGCTCGAATCAGCCCCAGCATTTT.

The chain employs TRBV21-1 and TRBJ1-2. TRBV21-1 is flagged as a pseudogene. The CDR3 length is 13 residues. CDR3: CASRRRAEDGYTF. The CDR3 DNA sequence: TGTGCCAGCAGGAGGAGGGCAGAGGATGGCTACACCTTC.

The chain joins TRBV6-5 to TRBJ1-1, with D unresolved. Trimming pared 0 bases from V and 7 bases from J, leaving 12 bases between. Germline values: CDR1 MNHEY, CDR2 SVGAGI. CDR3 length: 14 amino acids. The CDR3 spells CASSYSGAYSEAFF. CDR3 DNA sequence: TGTGCCAGCAGTTACTCGGGCGCATACAGTGAAGCTTTCTTT.

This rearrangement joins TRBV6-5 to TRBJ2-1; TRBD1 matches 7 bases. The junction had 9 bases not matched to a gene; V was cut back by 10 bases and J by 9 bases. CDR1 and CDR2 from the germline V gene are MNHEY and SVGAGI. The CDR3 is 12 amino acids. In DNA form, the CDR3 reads TGTGCCACCTCCCTAGGGGGCAGTGAGCAGTTCTTC. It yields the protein CATSLGGSEQFF.

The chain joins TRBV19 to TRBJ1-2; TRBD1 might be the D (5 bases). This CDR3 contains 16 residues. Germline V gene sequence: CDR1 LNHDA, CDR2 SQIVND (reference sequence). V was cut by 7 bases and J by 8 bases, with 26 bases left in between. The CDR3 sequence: CASTTHGSGGRKGYTF. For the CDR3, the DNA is TGTGCCAGTACCACTCACGGGTCTGGGGGTAGGAAAGGCTACACCTTC.

CDR3 region: CASSSPPGTGSSGNTIYF. In DNA, the CDR3 is TGTGCCAGCAGCTCCCCTCCCGGGACAGGATCCTCTGGAAACACCATATATTTT. The chain links TRBV11-2 to TRBJ1-3; 8 nucleotides line up with TRBD1. Germline CDR1 SGHAT, CDR2 FQNNGV. This CDR3 contains 18 residues. The junction had 11 bases not matched to a gene; V was cut back by 4 bases and J by 0 bases.

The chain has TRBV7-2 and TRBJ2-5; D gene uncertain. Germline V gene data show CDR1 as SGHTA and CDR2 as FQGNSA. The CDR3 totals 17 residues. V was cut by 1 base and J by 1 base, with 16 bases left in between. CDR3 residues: CASSLVSRRPIQETQYF. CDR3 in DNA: TGTGCCAGCAGCTTAGTATCCAGACGACCGATCCAAGAGACCCAGTACTTC.

CDR3 bases: TGTGCCAGTAGTATAATAGGGCAGTCGAGCTCTGGAAACACCATATATTTT. This encodes CASSIIGQSSSGNTIYF. V is TRBV19 and J is TRBJ1-3; no clear D gene. Germline V gene data show CDR1 as LNHDA and CDR2 as SQIVND (reference sequence). This CDR3 region has 17 residues. The V end was cut by 2 bases, the J end by 0 bases, with 14 bases between.

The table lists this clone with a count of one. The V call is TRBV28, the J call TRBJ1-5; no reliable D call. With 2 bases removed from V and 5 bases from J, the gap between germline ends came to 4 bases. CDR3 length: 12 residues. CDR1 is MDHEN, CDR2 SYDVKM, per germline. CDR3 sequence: CASSLMYQPQHF. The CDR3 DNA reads TGTGCCAGCAGTTTAATGTATCAGCCCCAGCATTTT.

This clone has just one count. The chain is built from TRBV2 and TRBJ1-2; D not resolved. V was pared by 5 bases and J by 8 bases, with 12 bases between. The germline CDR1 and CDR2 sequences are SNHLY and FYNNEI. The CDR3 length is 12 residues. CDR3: CASSSGVGGYTF. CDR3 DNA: TGTGCCAGCAGTAGCGGGGTAGGGGGCTACACCTTC.

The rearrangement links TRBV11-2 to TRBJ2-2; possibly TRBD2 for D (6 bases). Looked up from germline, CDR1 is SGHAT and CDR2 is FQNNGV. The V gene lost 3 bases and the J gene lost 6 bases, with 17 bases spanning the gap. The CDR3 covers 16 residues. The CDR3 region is CASSFSGTGLPGELFF. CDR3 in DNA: TGTGCCAGCAGCTTTAGCGGAACAGGACTACCCGGGGAGCTGTTTTTT.

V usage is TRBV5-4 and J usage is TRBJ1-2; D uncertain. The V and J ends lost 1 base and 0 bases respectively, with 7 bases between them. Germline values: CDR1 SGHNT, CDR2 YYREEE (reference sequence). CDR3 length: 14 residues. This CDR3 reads CASSLRGANYGYTF. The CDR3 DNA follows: TGTGCCAGCAGCTTGCGAGGAGCTAACTATGGCTACACCTTC.

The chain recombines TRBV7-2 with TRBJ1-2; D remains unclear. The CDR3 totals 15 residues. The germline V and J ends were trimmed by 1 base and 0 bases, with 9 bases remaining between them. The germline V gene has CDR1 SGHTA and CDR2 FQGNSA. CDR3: CASSLVPIANYGYTF. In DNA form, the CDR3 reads TGTGCCAGCAGCTTAGTACCTATAGCTAACTATGGCTACACCTTC. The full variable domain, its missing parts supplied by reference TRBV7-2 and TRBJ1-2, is GAGVSQSPSNKVTEKGKDVELRCDPISGHTALYWYRQSLGQGLEFLIYFQGNSAPDKSGLPSDRFSAERTGGSVSTLTIQRTQQEDSAVYLCASSLVPIANYGYTFGSGTRLTVV.

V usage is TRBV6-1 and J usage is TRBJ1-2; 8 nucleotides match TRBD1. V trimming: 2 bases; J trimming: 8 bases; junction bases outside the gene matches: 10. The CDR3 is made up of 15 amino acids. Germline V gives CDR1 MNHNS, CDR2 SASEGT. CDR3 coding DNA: TGTGCCAGCAGTGAATCAGACAGGGGCCGCAAGGGCTACACCTTC. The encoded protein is CASSESDRGRKGYTF.

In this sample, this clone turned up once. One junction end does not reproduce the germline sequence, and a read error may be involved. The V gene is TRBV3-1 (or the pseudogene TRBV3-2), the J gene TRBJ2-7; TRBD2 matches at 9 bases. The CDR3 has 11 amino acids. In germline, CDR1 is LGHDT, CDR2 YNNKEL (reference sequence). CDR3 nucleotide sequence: TGTGCCAGCAGCTCAGCGGGGGGACCCACGTTC. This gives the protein CASSSAGGPTF.

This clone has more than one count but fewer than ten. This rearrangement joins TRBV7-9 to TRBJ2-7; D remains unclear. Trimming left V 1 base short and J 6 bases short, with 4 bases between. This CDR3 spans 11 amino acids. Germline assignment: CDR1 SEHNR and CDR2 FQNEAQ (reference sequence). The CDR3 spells CASSLGVEQYF. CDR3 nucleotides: TGTGCCAGCAGCTTAGGGGTCGAGCAGTACTTC.

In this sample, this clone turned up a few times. For the CDR3, the DNA is TGCGCCAGCAGCTTGGCCGCACGTGGAGCAGGGGACTCCGAGCAGTACTTC. Translation gives CASSLAARGAGDSEQYF. The chain has TRBV5-1 and TRBJ2-7, with D possibly called TRBD1 or TRBD2 (6 bases each). Deletions cut 0 bases from V and 6 bases from J, with 22 bases between. CDR3 length: 17 residues. Germline-derived CDR1 and CDR2 are SGHRS and YFSETQ.

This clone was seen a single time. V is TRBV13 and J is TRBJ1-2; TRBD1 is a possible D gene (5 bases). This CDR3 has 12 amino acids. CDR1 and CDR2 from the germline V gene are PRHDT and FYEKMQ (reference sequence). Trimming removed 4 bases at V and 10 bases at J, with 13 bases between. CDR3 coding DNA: TGTGCCAGCAGCTACCGGGACTCAACCTACACCTTC. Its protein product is CASSYRDSTYTF.

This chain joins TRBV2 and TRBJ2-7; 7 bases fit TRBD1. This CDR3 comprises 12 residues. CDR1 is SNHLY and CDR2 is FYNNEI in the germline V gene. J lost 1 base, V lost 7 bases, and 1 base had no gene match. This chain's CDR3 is CASIRGSYEQYF. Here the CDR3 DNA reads TGTGCCAGCATCAGGGGGTCCTACGAGCAGTACTTC.

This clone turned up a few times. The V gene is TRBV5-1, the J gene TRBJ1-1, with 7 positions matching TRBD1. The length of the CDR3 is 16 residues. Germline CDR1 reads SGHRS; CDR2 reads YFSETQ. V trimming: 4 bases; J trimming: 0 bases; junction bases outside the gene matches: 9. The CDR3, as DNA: TGCGCCAGCAGCGTGGGACAGCCCTATTTGAACACTGAAGCTTTCTTT. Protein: CASSVGQPYLNTEAFF.

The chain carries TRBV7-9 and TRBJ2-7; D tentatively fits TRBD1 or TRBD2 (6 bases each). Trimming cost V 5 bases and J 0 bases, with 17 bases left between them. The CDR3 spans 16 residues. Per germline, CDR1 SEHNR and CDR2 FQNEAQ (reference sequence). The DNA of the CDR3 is TGTGCCAGCAGCCGTTATGGAGGGACATTCTCCTACGAGCAGTACTTC. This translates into CASSRYGGTFSYEQYF.

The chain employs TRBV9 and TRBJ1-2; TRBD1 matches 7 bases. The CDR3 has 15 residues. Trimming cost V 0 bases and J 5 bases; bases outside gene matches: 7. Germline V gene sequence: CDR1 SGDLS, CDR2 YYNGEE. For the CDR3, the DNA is TGTGCCAGCAGCGTAGCTCAGCCAGGGGGGTATGGCTACACCTTC. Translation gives CASSVAQPGGYGYTF.

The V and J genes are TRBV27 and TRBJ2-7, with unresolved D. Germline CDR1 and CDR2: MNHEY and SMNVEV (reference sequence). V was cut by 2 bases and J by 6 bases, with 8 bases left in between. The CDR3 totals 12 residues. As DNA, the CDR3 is TGTGCCAGCAGTTTAATAGGCAGCGAGCAGTACTTC. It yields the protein CASSLIGSEQYF.